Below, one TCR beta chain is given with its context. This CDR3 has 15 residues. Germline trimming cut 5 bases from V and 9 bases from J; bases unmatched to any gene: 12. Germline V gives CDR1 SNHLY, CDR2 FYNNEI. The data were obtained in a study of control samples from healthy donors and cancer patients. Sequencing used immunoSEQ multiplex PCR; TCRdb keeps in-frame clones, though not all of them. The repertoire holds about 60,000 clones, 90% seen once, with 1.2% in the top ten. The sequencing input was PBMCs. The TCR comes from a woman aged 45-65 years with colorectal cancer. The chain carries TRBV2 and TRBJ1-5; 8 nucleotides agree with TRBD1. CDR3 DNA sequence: TGTGCCAGCAGTTCTACAGGGGGGGCCTTAGGGCCCCAGCATTTT. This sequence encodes CASSSTGGALGPQHF.